These 10 T cell receptor beta chains were sequenced from one sample in a study of blood T cell repertoires in COVID-19. TCRdb keeps only in-frame clones here, not all; method: immunoSEQ multiplex PCR. The sample shows over 150,000 clones, roughly 76% of them seen only once. The specimen was peripheral blood. The receptors derive from a woman aged 80 or over with COVID-19, enrolled during active disease.

This chain joins TRBV6-5 and TRBJ2-2, with D unresolved. V lost 4 bases to trimming and J lost 3 bases, with 9 bases between them. The CDR3 loop spans 14 amino acids. Germline V CDR1 and CDR2: MNHEY, SVGAGI. CDR3 DNA sequence: TGTGCCAGCAGTTTTTTTGACTACACCGGGGAGCTGTTTTTT. Its translation: CASSFFDYTGELFF.

The genes are TRBV11-2 and TRBJ2-1, with D uncertain. Germline CDR1 SGHAT, CDR2 FQNNGV. The CDR3 has 17 residues. Trimming removed 0 bases from V and 0 bases from J, with 12 bases in between. This CDR3 is CASSLDHYPSSYNEQFF. In DNA, the CDR3 is TGTGCCAGCAGCTTAGACCACTATCCGAGCTCCTACAATGAGCAGTTCTTC.

The chain couples TRBV12-5 to TRBJ1-2, with D unresolved. The CDR3 has 12 residues. V was cut by 6 bases and J by 1 base, with 6 bases left in between. The germline V gene encodes CDR1 LGHNT and CDR2 FRNRAP. CDR3: CASGQINYGYTF. The CDR3 bases are TGTGCTAGTGGACAGATTAACTATGGCTACACCTTC.

This clone showed up just once. The J gene is TRBJ2-3, the V gene TRBV15; 7 bases are shared with TRBD2. This CDR3 spans 16 amino acids. Germline-derived CDR1 and CDR2 are LNHNV and YYDKDF (reference sequence). V was clipped by 2 bases and J by 3 bases; unmatched bases: 8. The CDR3 sequence: CATSRRTSSGTDTQYF. CDR3 in DNA: TGTGCCACCAGCAGAAGGACTAGTTCGGGGACAGATACGCAGTATTTT.

The chain links TRBV6-1 to TRBJ2-2; D is undetermined. Trimming pared 7 bases from V and 4 bases from J, leaving 10 bases between. Per the germline V gene, CDR1 is MNHNS and CDR2 is SASEGT. This CDR3 contains 13 residues. The CDR3 loop reads CASTRRGTGELFF. For the CDR3, the DNA is TGTGCCAGCACCCGACGCGGCACCGGGGAGCTGTTTTTT.

V is TRBV7-2 and J is TRBJ2-3; D might be TRBD2 (6 bases). The V gene lost 8 bases and the J gene lost 2 bases, with 17 bases spanning the gap. Germline V gives CDR1 SGHTA, CDR2 FQGNSA. The CDR3 spans 15 residues. In DNA, the CDR3 is TGTGCCAGCTCGAAGAGGGACTTCTACACAGATACGCAGTATTTT. Its protein is CASSKRDFYTDTQYF.

The rearrangement uses TRBV19 and TRBJ2-7; 7 bases align to TRBD1. V dropped 3 bases and J dropped 4; count of bases not matched to a gene: 6. Germline V gene data show CDR1 as LNHDA and CDR2 as SQIVND (reference sequence). This CDR3 has 14 amino acids. CDR3 protein: CASSMSGQNYEQYF. The DNA of the CDR3 is TGTGCCAGTAGTATGTCGGGACAGAATTACGAGCAGTACTTC.

This clone was detected only once. The rearrangement uses TRBV12-5 and TRBJ1-5, with a weak D call TRBD1 (6 bases). The CDR3 has 14 residues. Germline V gives CDR1 LGHNT, CDR2 FRNRAP. V lost 7 bases and J 3 bases, leaving 13 bases between the germline ends. CDR3 in DNA: TGTGCTAGTGCCCTAGACAGGACCAATCAGCCCCAGCATTTT. This sequence encodes CASALDRTNQPQHF.

V usage is TRBV5-6 and J usage is TRBJ1-2, with 9 bases identical to TRBD1. The CDR3 sequence is 16 residues long. The germline gives CDR1 SGHDT, CDR2 YYEEEE. V trimming: 2 bases; J trimming: 8 bases; junction bases outside the gene matches: 13. DNA for the CDR3: TGTGCCAGCAGCTTCCCGGGACAGGGAGGTATCAGAGGCTACACCTTC. As protein: CASSFPGQGGIRGYTF.

This sequence joins TRBV19 and TRBJ1-5; 10 bases are a match to TRBD1. Germline loops: CDR1 LNHDA, CDR2 SQIVND (reference sequence). J lost 4 bases, V lost 9 bases, and 9 bases had no gene match. The CDR3 runs to 15 residues. CDR3 DNA sequence: TGTGCCAGCAAATCCGGGACAGGGGATAATCAGCCCCAGCATTTT. Translated: CASKSGTGDNQPQHF.